This is a list of T cell receptor beta chains from one sample in a study of cytomegalovirus exposure and HLA in healthy donors. The assay was immunoSEQ multiplex PCR, and TCRdb's table has in-frame clones only and misses some. The table lists about 270,000 clones, under 80% of them singletons. Input material: PBMCs. These receptors originate from a female donor in good health and CMV-seronegative. Both conserved end residues are trimmed from each CDR3. D genes are given only for firm matches.

len	v_gene	j_gene	d_gene	CDR3aa
14	TRBV15	TRBJ2-3	TRBD2	ATSRAWEGGSDTQY
13	TRBV15	TRBJ2-1	TRBD2	ATSRDKLAGLNQF
12	TRBV2	TRBJ1-1	TRBD1	ARDRGILNTEAF
12	TRBV5-1	TRBJ2-6	.	ASSPSGGANVLT
12	TRBV9	TRBJ1-1	TRBD1	ASSFSGGGTEAF
15	TRBV19	TRBJ2-2	TRBD2	ASSMEGLADPTGELF
12	TRBV6-5	TRBJ1-1	.	ASSYSWGGAEAF
15	TRBV19	TRBJ1-5	.	ASSIAGGKAINQPQH
12	TRBV11-2	TRBJ2-3	TRBD2	ASGLAGSTDTQY
11	TRBV5-1	TRBJ2-5	.	ASSPRQEETQY
13	TRBV28	TRBJ1-5	.	ASSHGQHSNQPQH
10	TRBV5-6	TRBJ2-7	TRBD2	ASRLAGHEQY
12	TRBV15	TRBJ1-2	.	ATSRGTANYGYT
13	TRBV15	TRBJ1-1	TRBD1	ATSRDHTGGTEAF
16	TRBV15	TRBJ1-5	.	ATSRDQGVTYSNQPQH
15	TRBV11-2	TRBJ2-1	.	ASNLGRGLRIYNEQF
15	TRBV5-1	TRBJ2-1	TRBD2	ASSLDPAGDHYNEQF
14	TRBV11-2	TRBJ2-3	TRBD2	ASSLGLAGGTDTQY
13	TRBV5-1	TRBJ2-1	.	ASSQSSSSYNEQF
11	TRBV5-6	TRBJ2-3	TRBD1	ASSLQGADTQY
11	TRBV13	TRBJ1-1	.	ASSFLRLGEAF
11	TRBV11-3	TRBJ1-1	.	ASSSMRVSEAF
13	TRBV7-3	TRBJ2-7	TRBD2	ASSWDGGEFYEQY
11	TRBV5-1	TRBJ2-7	TRBD1	ASTPGQGYMQY
11	TRBV27	TRBJ2-2	TRBD1	ASRTGNTGEPF
10	TRBV7-9	TRBJ1-2	.	ASSLSRRGYT
12	TRBV2	TRBJ2-2	TRBD2	ASSEAGLAGGLF
15	TRBV19	TRBJ2-7	TRBD2	ASSITGLAGVPYEQY
12	TRBV5-1	TRBJ2-5	.	ASSSGVWQETQY
14	TRBV7-6	.	TRBD2	ASSPRTSGGLYEQY
14	TRBV5-1	TRBJ2-1	TRBD2	ASSFFSGSVYNEQF
17	TRBV11-1	TRBJ2-1	TRBD2	ASSIRPRSTSGGNNEQF
14	TRBV6-6	.	.	ASSYSDPSDLYEQY